The 28 T cell receptor beta chains reported below all come from one sample, sequenced in a study of molecular identifiers for immune sequencing clone quantification. Each CDR3 protein is one row after TCRdb ran MiXCR on the PCR reads. The sample carries more than 450,000 distinct CDR3 sequences, about 25% recorded once. The sample was naive CD8+ T cells from blood, with Jurkat cell RNA spiked in. Subset described: FACS-sorted CD8+CD4-CCR7+CD45RA+ naive T cells. The source of these receptors is a human donor in good health. Some libraries in this study had Jurkat cell RNA spiked in.

The chain links TRBV5-6 to TRBJ1-4; D unresolved. Germline CDR1 and CDR2: SGHDT and YYEEEE. With 2 bases removed from V and 0 bases from J, the gap between germline ends came to 11 bases. The CDR3 covers 16 residues. Here the CDR3 DNA reads TGTGCCAGCAGCTTTGGACGGATTGCAACTAATGAAAAACTGTTTTTT. It yields the protein CASSFGRIATNEKLFF.

Note on this clonotype: A read error may explain this, as a much larger clone is one base away. This chain uses TRBV29-1 with TRBJ1-1; D possibly corresponds to TRBD1 (5 bases). The V end was cut by 4 bases, the J end by 5 bases, with 23 bases between. The CDR3 has 16 amino acids. Germline-derived CDR1 and CDR2 are SQVTM and ANQGSEA. The CDR3, as DNA: TGCAGCGTTGTAGGTGGGGCTGGCGGGTCCCGGACTGAAGCTTTCTTT. Protein: CSVVGGAGGSRTEAFF. Supplemented by reference TRBV29-1 and TRBJ1-1, the full variable domain reads SAVISQKPSRDICQRGTSLTIQCQVDSQVTMMFWYRQQPGQSLTLIATANQGSEATYESGFVIDKFPISRPNLTFSTLTVSNMSPEDSSIYLCSVVGGAGGSRTEAFFGQGTRLTVV.

This chain connects TRBV29-1 to TRBJ2-4; D may correspond to TRBD1 or TRBD2 (5 bases each). The CDR3 is made up of 14 amino acids. CDR1 is SQVTM and CDR2 is ANQGSEA in the germline V gene. Deletions cut 7 bases from V and 1 base from J, with 14 bases between. CDR3 loop: CSGVGWGAKNIQYF. The CDR3 nucleotides read TGCAGCGGGGTGGGGTGGGGGGCCAAAAACATTCAGTACTTC.

This clonotype was seen a few times. V is TRBV12-3 or TRBV12-4 and J is TRBJ2-6, with unresolved D. Trimming left V 3 bases short and J 0 bases short, with 9 bases between. The CDR3 length is 16 residues. The CDR3 sequence is CASSFYPSSGANVLTF. CDR3 DNA sequence: TGTGCCAGCAGTTTTTACCCCAGCTCTGGGGCCAACGTCCTGACTTTC.

This clonotype showed up many times. The CDR3 spells CASSQAETQYF. In DNA form, the CDR3 reads TGTGCCAGCAGCCAGGCAGAGACCCAGTACTTC. The genes are TRBV7-6 and TRBJ2-5, with D hard to call. The V end lost 5 bases, the J end lost 4 bases, and 5 bases lay between the germline ends. The CDR3 sequence is 11 residues long. Germline V CDR1 and CDR2: SGHVS, FNYEAQ.

CDR3 sequence: CASRAVTNTGELFF. The CDR3 nucleotides are TGTGCCAGCAGGGCAGTGACGAACACCGGGGAGCTGTTTTTT. V usage is TRBV25-1 and J usage is TRBJ2-2, with D unresolved. The germline V gene has CDR1 MGHDK and CDR2 SYGVNS. V lost 6 bases and J 0 bases, leaving 8 bases between the germline ends. This CDR3 region has 14 residues.

This clonotype was detected a few times. This sequence joins TRBV13 and TRBJ1-1; TRBD1 might be the D (6 bases). In germline, CDR1 is PRHDT, CDR2 FYEKMQ (reference sequence). V was trimmed by 5 bases and J by 3 bases, leaving 10 bases between them. The CDR3 totals 13 residues. DNA of the CDR3: TGTGCCAGCAGCATGCCAGGGGACACTGAAGCTTTCTTT. It encodes CASSMPGDTEAFF.

In its sample, this clonotype was seen a few times. This chain joins TRBV27 and TRBJ2-3, with 9 bases aligning to TRBD1. The length of the CDR3 is 16 residues. The V gene end was trimmed by 5 bases and the J gene end by 4 bases; junction bases not matched to a gene: 10. Looked up from germline, CDR1 is MNHEY and CDR2 is SMNVEV (reference sequence). CDR3 protein: CASSLAGTGYSDTQYF. The CDR3 DNA reads as TGTGCCAGCAGTCTCGCCGGGACAGGGTACTCAGATACGCAGTATTTT.

The J gene is TRBJ2-7, the V gene TRBV4-2; the match to TRBD2 covers 9 bases. Losses at the gene ends were 6 bases for V and 12 bases for J; bases not matched to a gene: 15. CDR3 length: 14 amino acids. The germline V gene has CDR1 LGHNA and CDR2 YNFKEQ. For the CDR3, the DNA is TGTGCCAGCAGTCCGACTAGCGGAGCCTGCGGGCGGTACTTC. This encodes CASSPTSGACGRYF.

As regards this clonotype: A much larger clone differs from this one at a single base, so this may be a read error. The genes are TRBV6-2 or TRBV6-3 and TRBJ2-3, with 7 bases identical to TRBD2. Per the germline V gene, CDR1 is MNHEY and CDR2 is SVGEGT. CDR3 size: 14 residues. The CDR3 region has the DNA TGTGCCAGCAGCCGCGGGAGAAGGTCAGATGCGCAGTATTTT. Translating gives CASSRGRRSDAQYF.

As to this clonotype: One end of the junction varies from germline; a read error may be responsible. The genes are TRBV6-5 and TRBJ2-3; TRBD2 matches 11 bases. This CDR3 has 15 amino acids. CDR1 and CDR2 (germline): MNHEY, SVGAGI. The CDR3 here is CASRHSGGATGTQYF. The CDR3 DNA sequence: TGTGCCAGCAGACATAGCGGGGGGGCAACAGGTACGCAGTATTTT.

The sample holds a few counts of this clonotype. This chain uses TRBV6-2 or TRBV6-3 with TRBJ1-2, with TRBD1 matching over 8 bases. Germline CDR1 reads MNHEY; CDR2 reads SVGEGT. The CDR3 length is 14 residues. J lost 0 bases, V lost 6 bases, and 3 bases had no gene match. CDR3 amino acids: CASRGTGANYGYTF. The DNA for the CDR3 is TGTGCCAGCAGAGGGACAGGCGCTAACTATGGCTACACCTTC.

The CDR3 DNA follows: TGTGCCAGCAGTTTAGTGGCAGGCTACTCCTACGAGCAGTACTTC. Protein sequence: CASSLVAGYSYEQYF. The chain recombines TRBV12-3 or TRBV12-4 with TRBJ2-7; D is unclear. The length of the CDR3 is 15 residues. V lost 1 base to trimming and J lost 0 bases, with 10 bases between them.

This clonotype has just a few counts. CDR3 nucleotide sequence: TGTGCCAGCAGCGGGGGCTTCGAGAACACTGAAGCTTTCTTT. Its protein product is CASSGGFENTEAFF. The J gene is TRBJ1-1, the V gene TRBV9; D might be TRBD1 (5 bases). Germline lookup yields CDR1 SGDLS and CDR2 YYNGEE. The V end lost 3 bases, the J end lost 1 base, and 10 bases lay between the germline ends. The CDR3 contains 14 residues.

In this sample, this clonotype turned up a few times. CDR3 bases: TGTGCCAGCAGTTATTTTAGCGGACTAGCGGGGGAGCAGTACTTC. It yields the protein CASSYFSGLAGEQYF. This chain links TRBV12-3 or TRBV12-4 with TRBJ2-7; 12 bases line up with TRBD2. With V trimmed by 4 bases and J by 7 bases, 8 bases remained unmatched. This CDR3 comprises 15 residues.

On this clonotype itself: The conserved closing phenylalanine or tryptophan is absent in this CDR3, likely reflecting a read error. The DNA is left out, because the CDR3 cannot be placed on it with certainty; the CDR3 is given as TCRdb lists it. The V call is TRBV7-2, the J call TRBJ2-1; the table assigns TRBD1, which was not confirmed against the DNA. The CDR3 totals 11 residues, both ends included. CDR1 is SGHTA and CDR2 is FQGNSA in the germline V gene. CDR3 region: CASSQTGWENS.

Many counts were recorded for this clonotype. J is TRBJ2-7 and V is TRBV20-1, with TRBD1 identical over 7 bases. The CDR3 covers 14 residues. Germline V gives CDR1 DFQATT, CDR2 SNEGSKA (reference sequence). The V gene end was trimmed by 5 bases and the J gene end by 3 bases; junction bases not matched to a gene: 10. The CDR3 here is CSASLLGQHYEQYF. CDR3 bases: TGCAGTGCTTCTCTCCTGGGACAGCACTACGAGCAGTACTTC.

This chain joins TRBV12-3 or TRBV12-4 and TRBJ2-1; TRBD1 agrees at 10 bases. The V and J ends lost 6 bases and 6 bases, in that order; junction bases with no gene match: 5. The CDR3 totals 14 residues. The CDR3 is CASSPRTGGNEQFF. The DNA of the CDR3 is TGTGCCAGCAGCCCCAGGACAGGGGGCAATGAGCAGTTCTTC.

This chain uses TRBV7-9 with TRBJ2-3, with 7 bases that match TRBD1. The J segment lost 1 base and the V segment lost 5 bases, leaving 6 bases of the junction unmatched. CDR3 size: 15 residues. Germline loops: CDR1 SEHNR, CDR2 FQNEAQ (reference sequence). The CDR3, as DNA: TGTGCCAGCAGCAAGACAGGGTCGGGCACAGATACGCAGTATTTT. Its translation is CASSKTGSGTDTQYF.

CDR3: CASSLVGWGELLFF. In DNA form, the CDR3 reads TGTGCCAGCAGTTTAGTAGGGTGGGGTGAATTACTGTTTTTT. This chain connects TRBV27 to TRBJ1-4, with D uncertain. V was clipped by 2 bases and J by 13 bases, with 17 bases between them. The CDR3 runs 14 residues. Germline V gene lookup returns CDR1 MNHEY and CDR2 SMNVEV (reference sequence). The whole variable domain, filled in from reference TRBV27 and TRBJ1-4, reads EAQVTQNPRYLITVTGKKLTVTCSQNMNHEYMSWYRQDPGLGLRQIYYSMNVEVTDKGDVPEGYKVSRKEKRNFPLILESPSPNQTSLYFCASSLVGWGELLFFGSGTQLSVL.

The V call is TRBV2, the J call TRBJ2-3, with a possible D match to TRBD2 (5 bases). The CDR3 has 15 residues. V lost 6 bases and J lost 0, with 13 bases in between. Germline lookup yields CDR1 SNHLY and CDR2 FYNNEI. CDR3 sequence reads: CASRVDFLSTDTQYF. In DNA form, the CDR3 reads TGTGCCAGCAGGGTGGACTTTCTCAGCACAGATACGCAGTATTTT.

There are a few counts of this clonotype. The gene calls are TRBV24-1 and TRBJ2-1; D uncertain. Germline loops: CDR1 KGHDR, CDR2 SFDVKD. V gave up 3 bases and J gave up 7 bases, with 3 bases separating them. The CDR3 has 11 amino acids. Written as DNA, the CDR3 is TGTGCCACCAGTGATAATAATGAGCAGTTCTTC. Its translation is CATSDNNEQFF.

Remarks on this clonotype: This could be a read error, since a much larger clone is one nucleotide away. This chain links TRBV9 with TRBJ1-5; D perhaps matches TRBD1 (5 bases). V was pared by 7 bases and J by 0 bases, with 14 bases between. CDR1 SGDLS and CDR2 YYNGEE come from the germline V gene. The CDR3 length is 15 residues. In nucleotides, the CDR3 is TGTGCCAGCGGGCAGGGCCCATATAGCAATCAGCCCCAGCATTTT. The encoded protein is CASGQGPYSNQPQHF.

The chain carries TRBV30 and TRBJ2-5, with D perhaps given as TRBD1 or TRBD2 (5 bases each). Trimming cost V 2 bases and J 0 bases, with 13 bases left between them. Germline lookup yields CDR1 GTSNPN and CDR2 SVGIG (reference sequence). This CDR3 is built from 15 residues. The CDR3 sequence is CAWSPLGADQETQYF. The CDR3 DNA sequence: TGTGCCTGGAGTCCTCTCGGGGCAGACCAAGAGACCCAGTACTTC.

Worth noting for this clonotype: A single base separates this from a much larger clone, so it may be a read error. This chain connects TRBV28 to TRBJ2-3; 8 bases line up with TRBD2. The CDR3 runs to 19 residues. With V trimmed by 6 bases and J by 5 bases, 22 bases remained unmatched. In germline, CDR1 is MDHEN, CDR2 SYDVKM. DNA of the CDR3: TGTGCCAGCAGATTTAACCCGCTAGCGGGCCTTGAAGAGTTAGATACGCAGTATTTT. This gives the protein CASRFNPLAGLEELDTQYF.

This clonotype was counted ten times or more. The chain carries TRBV4-3 and TRBJ2-3; 9 positions agree with TRBD2. This CDR3 region has 15 residues. Germline V gene data show CDR1 as LGHNA and CDR2 as YSLEER. Trimming at V came to 1 base and at J to 6 bases, leaving 5 bases not matched to a gene. The CDR3 is CASSQGGLAWDTQYF. Here the CDR3 DNA reads TGCGCCAGCAGCCAAGGGGGACTAGCTTGGGATACGCAGTATTTT.

This clonotype was counted between two and nine times. V usage is TRBV4-3 and J usage is TRBJ2-7; 10 bases are a match to TRBD1. V gave up 4 bases and J gave up 7 bases; unmatched junction bases: 7. There are 14 residues in the CDR3. Germline CDR1 LGHNA, CDR2 YSLEER. CDR3 sequence (DNA): TGCGCCAGCAGCCGCGGGACAGGGGTTGAGGAGCAGTACTTC. Translating gives CASSRGTGVEEQYF.

Of note for this clonotype: A much larger clone differs by one base, so this may be a read error. The chain combines TRBV14 with TRBJ1-1; TRBD1 agrees at 7 bases. The V gene's germline CDR1 is SGHDN and CDR2 FVKESK. This CDR3 has 13 residues. DNA of the CDR3: TGTGCCAGCAGCCAAGAAAGGGACAGTGAAGCTCTCTTT. This gives the protein CASSQERDSEALF.